A selection of T cell receptor beta chains follows, all from one sample in a study of blood T cell repertoires in COVID-19. Using immunoSEQ multiplex PCR, the repertoire was profiled, and TCRdb retains in-frame clones only, with some absent. The sample has a few hundred thousand clones, approximately 86% seen once. Source material: peripheral blood. The receptors shown here come from a woman aged 18-30 years with acute or convalescent COVID-19. CDR3s include the opening cysteine and the closing phenylalanine or tryptophan. Fields, in order: J gene, D gene, clone size, V gene, CDR3 DNA, CDR3 protein. The D gene is left open where the match is weak. Where a row states a size, it is once, few, many or the class of an expanded clone; other rows omit it.

J gene: TRBJ1-2; D gene: TRBD1; clone size: .; V gene: TRBV29-1; CDR3 DNA: TGCAGCGTTCCACTAGGGACAGGGGATAGGTATGGCTACACCTTC; CDR3 protein: CSVPLGTGDRYGYTF
J gene: TRBJ2-3; D gene: TRBD2; clone size: .; V gene: TRBV9; CDR3 DNA: TGTGCCAGCAGCGTGGCAGCGGGAGGGGGTGCGGGCACAGATACGCAGTATTTT; CDR3 protein: CASSVAAGGGAGTDTQYF
J gene: TRBJ2-7; D gene: .; clone size: .; V gene: TRBV14; CDR3 DNA: TGTGCCAGCAGCCAAGGTTTGTACAGCTCCTACGAGCAGTACTTC; CDR3 protein: CASSQGLYSSYEQYF
J gene: TRBJ2-1; D gene: .; clone size: .; V gene: TRBV4-1; CDR3 DNA: TGCGCCAGCAGCCAAAAAAGCGCGGAGAGCTCCTACAATGAGCAGTTCTTC; CDR3 protein: CASSQKSAESSYNEQFF
J gene: TRBJ2-1; D gene: .; clone size: .; V gene: TRBV4-3; CDR3 DNA: TGCGCCAGCAGCCAAGCTGGAGTAGTACTAAGGGGTGAGCAGTTCTTC; CDR3 protein: CASSQAGVVLRGEQFF
J gene: TRBJ2-7; D gene: .; clone size: .; V gene: TRBV2; CDR3 DNA: TGTGCCAGCGGGTCCCAGCGGGACAGGAGCTCCTACGAGCAGTACTTC; CDR3 protein: CASGSQRDRSSYEQYF
J gene: TRBJ2-5; D gene: .; clone size: once; V gene: TRBV7-7; CDR3 DNA: TGTGCTAGCAGCTTGGACAGCCAAGAGACCCAGTACTTC; CDR3 protein: CASSLDSQETQYF
J gene: TRBJ1-2; D gene: .; clone size: .; V gene: TRBV29-1; CDR3 DNA: TGCAGCGTTGGGTCGGCGGTAGCTAACTATGGCTACACCTTC; CDR3 protein: CSVGSAVANYGYTF
J gene: TRBJ2-3; D gene: .; clone size: .; V gene: TRBV27; CDR3 DNA: TGTGCCAGCAGTAGACAGACATTTAGCACAGATACGCAGTATTTT; CDR3 protein: CASSRQTFSTDTQYF
J gene: TRBJ2-7; D gene: .; clone size: .; V gene: TRBV5-5; CDR3 DNA: TGTGCCAGCAGCTTGAGTTACCCCAGCTCCTACGAGCAGTACTTC; CDR3 protein: CASSLSYPSSYEQYF
J gene: TRBJ2-7; D gene: TRBD2; clone size: .; V gene: TRBV5-4; CDR3 DNA: TGTGCCAGCAGCCGACGGACTAGCGGGCCCACCTACGAGCAGTACTTC; CDR3 protein: CASSRRTSGPTYEQYF
J gene: TRBJ1-6; D gene: TRBD1; clone size: .; V gene: TRBV18; CDR3 DNA: TGTGCCAGCTCAAAGGACAGGGCGAATTCACCCCTCCACTTT; CDR3 protein: CASSKDRANSPLHF
J gene: TRBJ2-3; D gene: .; clone size: .; V gene: TRBV20-1; CDR3 DNA: TGCAGTGCTATTGAAACTAGCCGAAACACAGATACGCAGTATTTT; CDR3 protein: CSAIETSRNTDTQYF
J gene: TRBJ2-7; D gene: TRBD2; clone size: .; V gene: TRBV27; CDR3 DNA: TGTGCCAGCAGTTTGACGGGGGGACTAGTCTACGAGCAGTACTTC; CDR3 protein: CASSLTGGLVYEQYF
J gene: TRBJ1-6; D gene: .; clone size: .; V gene: TRBV3-1/TRBV3-2; CDR3 DNA: TGTGCCAGCAGCCAATCGGGTAATTCACCCCTCCACTTT; CDR3 protein: CASSQSGNSPLHF
J gene: TRBJ2-7; D gene: TRBD1; clone size: .; V gene: TRBV6-1; CDR3 DNA: TGTGCCAGCAGTGAAGAGGTTGGGGGACAGAAAACCTACGAGCAGTACTTC; CDR3 protein: CASSEEVGGQKTYEQYF
J gene: TRBJ2-3; D gene: TRBD2; clone size: .; V gene: TRBV18; CDR3 DNA: TGTGCCAGCTCACCACCGGGTAGCGGGGGGTCTGATACGCAGTATTTT; CDR3 protein: CASSPPGSGGSDTQYF
J gene: TRBJ1-1; D gene: .; clone size: .; V gene: TRBV10-1; CDR3 DNA: TGCGCCAGCAGCTCACAGCAGAACACTGAAGCTTTCTTT; CDR3 protein: CASSSQQNTEAFF
J gene: TRBJ2-1; D gene: TRBD2; clone size: .; V gene: TRBV18; CDR3 DNA: TGTGCCAGCTCACCCCGGACTAGCGGGAGCTCCTACAATGAGCAGTTCTTC; CDR3 protein: CASSPRTSGSSYNEQFF
J gene: TRBJ1-4; D gene: TRBD1; clone size: .; V gene: TRBV13; CDR3 DNA: TGTGCCAGCAGCCTAGACAGGGAGGGTGAAAAACTGTTTTTT; CDR3 protein: CASSLDREGEKLFF
J gene: TRBJ2-1; D gene: TRBD1; clone size: .; V gene: TRBV6-2/TRBV6-3; CDR3 DNA: TGTGCCAGCAGTCCCTGGACAGGGAAGGCATACAATGAGCAGTTCTTC; CDR3 protein: CASSPWTGKAYNEQFF
J gene: TRBJ1-2; D gene: .; clone size: .; V gene: TRBV7-6; CDR3 DNA: TGTGCCAGCAGGGGAGGGGAAAACTATGGCTACACCTTC; CDR3 protein: CASRGGENYGYTF
J gene: TRBJ1-1; D gene: .; clone size: .; V gene: TRBV30; CDR3 DNA: TGTGCCTGGAGTGGCGCGGGCGCGAACACTGAAGCTTTCTTT; CDR3 protein: CAWSGAGANTEAFF
J gene: TRBJ2-1; D gene: TRBD2; clone size: .; V gene: TRBV4-3; CDR3 DNA: TGCGCCAGCAGCCAAGGGGCGGGAGTCACGGTGGATGAGCAGTTCTTC; CDR3 protein: CASSQGAGVTVDEQFF
J gene: TRBJ2-3; D gene: .; clone size: .; V gene: TRBV9; CDR3 DNA: TGTGCCAGCAGCGTATCTTGGGTCGGGGATACGCAGTATTTT; CDR3 protein: CASSVSWVGDTQYF
J gene: TRBJ1-5; D gene: .; clone size: .; V gene: TRBV12-3/TRBV12-4; CDR3 DNA: TGTGCCAGCAGACCGGACATCAATCAGCCCCAGCATTTT; CDR3 protein: CASRPDINQPQHF
J gene: TRBJ2-7; D gene: TRBD2; clone size: once; V gene: TRBV19; CDR3 DNA: TGTGCCAGTAGCGTTGGCGGGGGGACCTTGTACGAGCAGTACTTC; CDR3 protein: CASSVGGGTLYEQYF
J gene: TRBJ2-3; D gene: .; clone size: .; V gene: TRBV12-3/TRBV12-4; CDR3 DNA: TGTGCCAGCAGTTTACTAGGTAGAGATACGCAGTATTTT; CDR3 protein: CASSLLGRDTQYF
J gene: TRBJ1-2; D gene: .; clone size: .; V gene: TRBV5-1; CDR3 DNA: TGCGCCAGCAGCTTAGACAGCTATGGCTACACCTTC; CDR3 protein: CASSLDSYGYTF
J gene: TRBJ1-1; D gene: TRBD1; clone size: .; V gene: TRBV6-6; CDR3 DNA: TGTGCCAGCACCCGGACAGGGGGCGAGTGGGCTTTCTTT; CDR3 protein: CASTRTGGEWAFF
J gene: TRBJ2-1; D gene: TRBD2; clone size: .; V gene: TRBV10-1; CDR3 DNA: TGCGCCAGCGGAAGGACGGGAGGGTTTGAGCAGTTCTTC; CDR3 protein: CASGRTGGFEQFF
J gene: TRBJ1-2; D gene: .; clone size: .; V gene: TRBV5-4; CDR3 DNA: TGTGCCAGCAGCTTGGGAGGAATCGGAGGCTACACCTTC; CDR3 protein: CASSLGGIGGYTF